One and the same sample provided the 19 T cell receptor beta chains below, sequenced in a study of blood T cell repertoires in COVID-19 (TCRdb year 2020). The library was built by means of the immunoSEQ multiplex PCR assay. What TCRdb holds here is the immuneACCESS table cut down to in-frame rearrangements. Part of the clones is not present; checked against another copy, under half of the missing clones reflect an unresolved V gene, and the others are unexplained. This sample is represented by around 120,000 clones; 80% of them were singletons. The ten largest clones capture just under 25% of the sample. Sequenced material: peripheral blood. The receptors come from a human donor in a cohort sampled during active COVID-19.

V gene TRBV28 combines with J gene TRBJ1-4, with 7 bases fitting TRBD1. This CDR3 is built from 13 residues. V trimming: 6 bases; J trimming: 7 bases; junction bases outside the gene matches: 5. CDR1 is MDHEN, CDR2 SYDVKM, per germline. CDR3 nucleotide sequence: TGTGCCAGCAGGACAGGGAGTATTGAAAAACTGTTTTTT. This codes for CASRTGSIEKLFF.

This clone showed up just a few times. The rearrangement uses TRBV4-1 and TRBJ1-2; 7 nucleotides match TRBD1. CDR3 length: 14 amino acids. Germline trimming cut 3 bases from V and 6 bases from J; bases unmatched to any gene: 7. CDR1 and CDR2 (germline): MGHRA, YSYEKL. CDR3 region: CASSHTGTVHGYTF. The CDR3, as DNA: TGCGCCAGCAGCCACACCGGGACAGTCCATGGCTACACCTTC.

The chain recombines TRBV7-2 with TRBJ2-1, with 11 bases aligning to TRBD2. Unmatched junction bases numbered 3, after V lost 1 base and J lost 1 base. CDR1 and CDR2 from the germline V gene are SGHTA and FQGNSA. The CDR3 is made up of 17 amino acids. DNA of the CDR3: TGTGCCAGCAGCTTAGGTCGACTAGCGGGATCCTACAATGAGCAGTTCTTC. It specifies CASSLGRLAGSYNEQFF.

The chain employs TRBV11-2 and TRBJ2-1, with D maybe TRBD2 (5 bases). Germline V CDR1 and CDR2: SGHAT, FQNNGV. CDR3 length: 12 amino acids. V was trimmed by 5 bases and J by 7 bases, leaving 9 bases between them. CDR3 sequence (DNA): TGTGCCAGCAGCACCGAGCGGAATGAGCAGTTCTTC. Translated, it gives CASSTERNEQFF.

J is TRBJ1-1 and V is TRBV12-3 or TRBV12-4, with a possible D match to TRBD1 (6 bases). CDR3 size: 13 residues. Trimming stripped 6 bases from V and 6 bases from J, with 14 bases between. CDR3 residues: CASSFDRFSEAFF. The CDR3 DNA reads TGTGCCAGCAGCTTCGACAGGTTCTCTGAAGCTTTCTTT.

V usage is TRBV5-6 and J usage is TRBJ1-5, with 8 nucleotides matching TRBD1. The CDR3 has 15 residues. Germline lookup yields CDR1 SGHDT and CDR2 YYEEEE. V was pared by 0 bases and J by 7 bases, with 6 bases of the junction left unmatched. This chain's CDR3 is CASSLAGTGTQPQHF. CDR3 nucleotides: TGTGCCAGCAGCTTGGCCGGGACAGGCACCCAGCCCCAGCATTTT.

The chain's CDR3 is CASSYRQGDEQFF. The CDR3, as DNA: TGTGCCAGCAGCTATAGACAGGGCGATGAGCAGTTCTTC. The V gene is TRBV7-2, the J gene TRBJ2-1; 7 nucleotides line up with TRBD1. The CDR3 sequence is 13 residues long. Germline values: CDR1 SGHTA, CDR2 FQGNSA. V lost 4 bases and J lost 8; bases outside the gene matches: 5.

The table lists this clone with a few counts. The chain uses TRBV7-3 and TRBJ1-5; D ambiguous. The length of the CDR3 is 13 residues. Looked up from germline, CDR1 is SGHTA and CDR2 is FQGTGA. Trimming stripped 0 bases from V and 6 bases from J, with 6 bases between. CDR3 sequence (DNA): TGTGCCAGCAGCTTAACTCGGGGTCAGCCCCAGCATTTT. Translation: CASSLTRGQPQHF.

In its sample, this clone was seen a few times. The chain recombines TRBV7-9 with TRBJ1-5; D is perhaps TRBD1 (5 bases). CDR3 size: 14 residues. Germline CDR1 SEHNR, CDR2 FQNEAQ (reference sequence). The germline V and J ends were trimmed by 1 base and 6 bases, with 10 bases remaining between them. This CDR3 is CASSLGEGSQPQHF. The DNA for the CDR3 is TGTGCCAGCAGCTTAGGGGAGGGGAGTCAGCCCCAGCATTTT. Complete variable domain (other parts from reference TRBV7-9 and TRBJ1-5): DTGVSQNPRHKITKRGQNVTFRCDPISEHNRLYWYRQTLGQGPEFLTYFQNEAQLEKSRLLSDRFSAERPKGSFSTLEIQRTEQGDSAMYLCASSLGEGSQPQHFGDGTRLSIL.

The rearrangement links TRBV6-1 to TRBJ2-3; D is ambiguous. Trimming pared 2 bases from V and 2 bases from J, leaving 8 bases between. This CDR3 spans 14 amino acids. The germline V gene has CDR1 MNHNS and CDR2 SASEGT. CDR3 protein: CASSELEDTDTQYF. In DNA, the CDR3 is TGTGCCAGCAGTGAACTAGAAGACACAGATACGCAGTATTTT.

The chain has TRBV5-4 and TRBJ1-3; D may be TRBD1 (5 bases). Germline V lookup: CDR1 SGHNT, CDR2 YYREEE (reference sequence). V gave up 4 bases and J gave up 0 bases, with 26 bases separating them. The CDR3 sequence is 20 residues long. CDR3 DNA: TGTGCCAGCAGCCCAGGAGGGCTCGGGGGGAAAGGGGACTCTGGAAACACCATATATTTT. Protein product: CASSPGGLGGKGDSGNTIYF.

The chain is built from TRBV2 and TRBJ2-2; 7 bases match TRBD1. J gave up 0 bases and V 6 bases, and 1 base lay outside the gene matches. CDR3 length: 14 amino acids. CDR1 is SNHLY and CDR2 is FYNNEI in the germline V gene. Written as DNA, the CDR3 is TGTGCCAGCAGAGACAGGGCGAACACCGGGGAGCTGTTTTTT. This sequence encodes CASRDRANTGELFF.

This clone showed up just a few times. The V call is TRBV20-1, the J call TRBJ2-7, with 8 bases lining up with TRBD1. V lost 3 bases, J lost 2 bases, and 6 bases stayed unmatched. The CDR3 has 14 residues. The germline V gene encodes CDR1 DFQATT and CDR2 SNEGSKA (reference sequence). The CDR3 reads CSASLDRDPYEQYF. CDR3 bases: TGCAGTGCTAGTTTGGACAGGGATCCCTACGAGCAGTACTTC.

This clone is a singleton in its sample. The junction and the germline gene differ at one end; a read error may be behind it. V and J are TRBV6-2 or TRBV6-3 and TRBJ2-5; 7 bases align to TRBD1. The germline gives CDR1 MNHEY, CDR2 SVGEGT. The CDR3 extends over 11 amino acids. The CDR3 bases are TGTGCCAGCAGTTCGGGACAGAGTTTAAACTTC. Translating it yields CASSSGQSLNF.

The chain links TRBV19 to TRBJ1-5, with D possibly TRBD1 on 5 matching bases. The length of the CDR3 is 17 residues. Trimming left V 5 bases short and J 6 bases short, with 23 bases between. Per the germline V gene, CDR1 is LNHDA and CDR2 is SQIVND (reference sequence). CDR3 bases: TGTGCCAGTAGTCCGGGGGGAGTTCAGCGAAGTTCTCAGCCCCAGCATTTT. Translation gives CASSPGGVQRSSQPQHF.

The rearrangement links TRBV2 to TRBJ2-1; TRBD1 aligns across 10 bases. Germline assignment: CDR1 SNHLY and CDR2 FYNNEI. The V and J ends lost 3 bases and 5 bases, in that order; junction bases with no gene match: 7. The CDR3 length is 16 residues. The CDR3 protein is CASSDYWTGGNNEQFF. In nucleotides, the CDR3 is TGTGCCAGCAGTGATTATTGGACAGGGGGAAACAATGAGCAGTTCTTC.

V usage is TRBV18 and J usage is TRBJ2-1; 8 positions agree with TRBD1. From germline, CDR1 is KGHSH and CDR2 LQKENI. The CDR3 is 17 amino acids. The ends lost 3 bases at V and 0 bases at J; junction bases unmatched: 7. The CDR3 is CASSPLQGGDSYNEQFF. CDR3 coding DNA: TGTGCCAGCTCACCTCTACAGGGGGGTGACTCCTACAATGAGCAGTTCTTC.

Points on this clone: This sample includes further DNA sequences coding for the same CDR3. The chain carries TRBV7-2 and TRBJ1-1, with 7 bases lining up with TRBD1. The junction had 5 bases not matched to a gene; V was cut back by 1 base and J by 6 bases. CDR1 and CDR2 from the germline V gene are SGHTA and FQGNSA. CDR3 length: 14 amino acids. CDR3 protein: CASSLGQGRAEAFF. As DNA, the CDR3 is TGTGCCAGCAGCTTAGGACAGGGTAGGGCTGAAGCTTTCTTT.

This chain links TRBV28 with TRBJ1-2, with D perhaps TRBD1 (6 bases). V lost 6 bases and J 2 bases, leaving 19 bases between the germline ends. Per germline, CDR1 MDHEN and CDR2 SYDVKM. This CDR3 is 16 amino acids long. The CDR3 DNA follows: TGTGCCAGCAGCTCCCCGTCGACAGGTGGGAACTATGGCTACACCTTC. Protein: CASSSPSTGGNYGYTF.